The 24 T cell receptor beta chains presented below share a single source sample, sequenced in a study of T cell clones after liver transplantation. Assay: immunoSEQ multiplex PCR; the TCRdb copy retains only in-frame clones and omits some. The repertoire holds 12,000 to 15,000 clones, with approximately 77% as singletons. Sample: CD8+ T cells from blood, taken roughly 50 months after liver transplant. The receptor set was obtained from a human patient who received a liver transplant. T cells may partly derive from the graft donor.

This clone has a single count. This sequence joins TRBV27 and TRBJ1-1, with TRBD1 as a possible D gene (5 bases). The CDR3 runs to 15 residues. Germline CDR1 reads MNHEY; CDR2 reads SMNVEV (reference sequence). Trimming left V 2 bases short and J 4 bases short, with 14 bases between. CDR3 loop: CASSLTGGVSTEAFF. The CDR3 DNA is TGTGCCAGCAGTTTAACGGGGGGGGTGAGCACTGAAGCTTTCTTT.

The genes are TRBV27 and TRBJ2-1, with D hard to call. CDR1 is MNHEY and CDR2 is SMNVEV in the germline V gene (reference sequence). The CDR3 has 13 residues. Trimming cost V 3 bases and J 7 bases, with 10 bases left between them. This CDR3 is CASSFSTQNEQFF. In DNA form, the CDR3 reads TGTGCCAGCAGTTTCTCGACTCAGAATGAGCAGTTCTTC.

The genes are TRBV7-3 and TRBJ2-5, with D hard to call. The CDR3 has 13 residues. The ends were cut back, 6 bases at V and 7 bases at J, with 15 bases in the middle. Germline loops: CDR1 SGHTA, CDR2 FQGTGA. CDR3 loop: CASSSSGPGTQYF. The CDR3 nucleotides are TGTGCCAGCAGTTCTAGTGGTCCGGGGACCCAGTACTTC.

This clone was recorded once. The chain combines TRBV9 with TRBJ1-2; D remains unclear. Germline CDR1 reads SGDLS; CDR2 reads YYNGEE. The CDR3 length is 17 residues. V was shortened by 0 bases and J by 1 base, with 16 bases between the two germline ends. CDR3 sequence (DNA): TGTGCCAGCAGCGTAGCTCGCGAAGCCCCCCTTAACTATGGCTACACCTTC. This codes for CASSVAREAPLNYGYTF.

The chain carries TRBV27 and TRBJ2-7; 7 nucleotides align to TRBD2. CDR1 and CDR2 from the germline V gene are MNHEY and SMNVEV (reference sequence). V shed 4 bases, J shed 3 bases, and the junction held 6 bases outside the gene matches. CDR3 length: 14 amino acids. CDR3 bases: TGTGCCAGCAGTTCCCTCCCGGGGGGCTACGAGCAGTACTTC. It codes for CASSSLPGGYEQYF.

V and J are TRBV6-5 and TRBJ2-5; D is uncertain. In germline, CDR1 is MNHEY, CDR2 SVGAGI. The CDR3 is 15 residues long. With 5 bases removed from V and 4 bases from J, the gap between germline ends came to 17 bases. In DNA, the CDR3 is TGTGCCAGCAGTCCCATGGCAGTAAACAGAGAGACCCAGTACTTC. Protein: CASSPMAVNRETQYF.

The chain is built from TRBV6-9 and TRBJ2-7; D perhaps matches TRBD1 (5 bases). Per germline, CDR1 MNHGY and CDR2 SVAAGI. The V end lost 3 bases, the J end lost 5 bases, and 11 bases lay between the germline ends. This CDR3 contains 13 residues. The CDR3 loop reads CASSYAGIDEQYF. Written as DNA, the CDR3 is TGTGCCAGCAGTTACGCAGGGATCGACGAGCAGTACTTC.

This clone occurred once. V gene TRBV7-3 combines with J gene TRBJ1-1; the D gene is possibly TRBD1 (5 bases). The V end was cut by 4 bases, the J end by 0 bases, with 12 bases between. CDR1 SGHTA and CDR2 FQGTGA come from the germline V gene. The CDR3 consists of 15 residues. CDR3 loop: CASSSSGTVNTEAFF. As DNA, the CDR3 is TGTGCCAGCAGCTCATCCGGGACGGTGAACACTGAAGCTTTCTTT.

In this sample, this clone is medium-sized. The V and J genes are TRBV27 and TRBJ2-1, with TRBD2 matching 9 bases. Germline assignment: CDR1 MNHEY and CDR2 SMNVEV (reference sequence). The J segment lost 2 bases and the V segment lost 5 bases, leaving 1 base of the junction unmatched. CDR3 length: 14 amino acids. The CDR3 DNA follows: TGTGCCAGCAGTCTAGCGGGGCCCTACAATGAGCAGTTCTTC. As protein: CASSLAGPYNEQFF.

The chain combines TRBV13 with TRBJ2-3; D is undetermined. The V gene lost 7 bases and the J gene lost 2 bases, with 4 bases spanning the gap. Germline V CDR1 and CDR2: PRHDT, FYEKMQ (reference sequence). There are 11 residues in the CDR3. The CDR3 protein is CASTDTDTQYF. The CDR3 DNA is TGTGCCAGCACCGACACAGATACGCAGTATTTT.

The count of this clone is one. The V gene is TRBV11-1, the J gene TRBJ2-5; D might be TRBD1 or TRBD2, each matching 5 bases. Germline CDR1 is SGHAT and CDR2 is FQDESV (reference sequence). Trimming removed 5 bases from V and 1 base from J, with 11 bases in between. The CDR3 length is 14 residues. For the CDR3, the DNA is TGTGCCAGCAGCCACCGGGACGTCCAAGAGACCCAGTACTTC. The encoded protein is CASSHRDVQETQYF.

The chain couples TRBV4-1 to TRBJ2-2; 10 nucleotides line up with TRBD2. Trimming at V came to 0 bases and at J to 4 bases, leaving 11 bases not matched to a gene. The length of the CDR3 is 19 residues. The germline V gene encodes CDR1 MGHRA and CDR2 YSYEKL. The CDR3 region has the DNA TGCGCCAGCAGCCAAGAGGCGGCGCTAGCGGGGGTGATCACCGGGGAGCTGTTTTTT. This codes for CASSQEAALAGVITGELFF.

The chain links TRBV10-3 to TRBJ2-7, with D perhaps TRBD1 or TRBD2 (6 bases each). This CDR3 contains 16 residues. Trimming took 0 bases from V and 3 from J, leaving 15 bases between them. CDR1 ENHRY and CDR2 SYGVKD come from the germline V gene. In DNA, the CDR3 is TGTGCCATCAGTGAGTCTCCGGGGGCGAAAATCTACGAGCAGTACTTC. It translates to CAISESPGAKIYEQYF.

This rearrangement joins TRBV19 to TRBJ2-3; no clear D gene. Trimming took off 3 bases at V and 8 bases at J, with 12 bases between the two ends. The CDR3 covers 13 residues. Germline assignment: CDR1 LNHDA and CDR2 SQIVND (reference sequence). The CDR3 sequence is CASSMAPQGTQYF. CDR3 in DNA: TGTGCCAGTAGTATGGCCCCTCAAGGTACGCAGTATTTT.

This chain links TRBV6-1 with TRBJ2-1; tentative D call: TRBD2 (6 bases). The CDR3 is 13 residues long. Germline CDR1 reads MNHNS; CDR2 reads SASEGT. Trimming took 8 bases from V and 4 from J, leaving 12 bases between them. The CDR3 loop is CASGLAPYNEQFF. The DNA for the CDR3 is TGTGCCAGCGGTCTAGCGCCTTACAATGAGCAGTTCTTC.

The V and J genes are TRBV28 and TRBJ2-7; D not resolved. Trimming removed 8 bases from V and 2 bases from J, with 4 bases in between. Germline CDR1 reads MDHEN; CDR2 reads SYDVKM. This CDR3 is 10 amino acids long. CDR3 in amino acids: CASGTYEQYF. Here the CDR3 DNA reads TGTGCCAGCGGAACCTACGAGCAGTACTTC.

The rearrangement uses TRBV28 and TRBJ2-7, with D possibly being TRBD2 (6 bases). This CDR3 region has 12 residues. V lost 8 bases to trimming and J lost 5 bases, with 13 bases between them. The germline V gene has CDR1 MDHEN and CDR2 SYDVKM. The CDR3: CASGGNIHEQYF. As DNA, the CDR3 is TGTGCCAGCGGAGGGAACATACACGAGCAGTACTTC. Combining the CDR3 with reference TRBV28 and TRBJ2-7 gives the whole variable domain DVKVTQSSRYLVKRTGEKVFLECVQDMDHENMFWYRQDPGLGLRLIYFSYDVKMKEKGDIPEGYSVSREKKERFSLILESASTNQTSMYLCASGGNIHEQYFGPGTRLTVT.

This clone was seen more than once but under ten times. The genes are TRBV19 and TRBJ2-1; 10 bases agree with TRBD1. Germline V gene data show CDR1 as LNHDA and CDR2 as SQIVND (reference sequence). The CDR3 consists of 17 residues. Germline trimming cut 4 bases from V and 3 bases from J; bases unmatched to any gene: 9. The CDR3 DNA is TGTGCCAGTAGTACCGGGGACAGGGGACTTGTCTACAATGAGCAGTTCTTC. Its translation is CASSTGDRGLVYNEQFF.

The J gene is TRBJ2-7, the V gene TRBV6-5, with no clear D. V lost 0 bases and J 3 bases, leaving 6 bases between the germline ends. Per germline, CDR1 MNHEY and CDR2 SVGAGI. This CDR3 has 13 residues. The CDR3 sequence: CASSYSEFYEQYF. Here the CDR3 DNA reads TGTGCCAGCAGTTACTCTGAGTTCTACGAGCAGTACTTC.

This chain connects TRBV19 to TRBJ1-5; D gene unclear. The CDR3 sequence is 16 residues long. CDR1 is LNHDA, CDR2 SQIVND, per germline (reference sequence). Trimming took off 3 bases at V and 6 bases at J, with 18 bases between the two ends. The CDR3 reads CASSIAENSFSQPQHF. In DNA, the CDR3 is TGTGCCAGTAGTATTGCGGAGAACAGTTTCTCTCAGCCCCAGCATTTT.

The chain joins TRBV7-9 to TRBJ1-6; 10 positions agree with TRBD1. Looked up from germline, CDR1 is SEHNR and CDR2 is FQNEAQ (reference sequence). V trimming: 5 bases; J trimming: 9 bases; junction bases outside the gene matches: 7. CDR3 size: 15 residues. The CDR3 sequence is CASSTTGTGVSPLHF. CDR3 DNA sequence: TGTGCCAGCAGCACAACCGGGACAGGGGTTTCACCCCTCCACTTT.

The chain is built from TRBV2 and TRBJ1-4, with D possibly TRBD1 on 5 matching bases. V dropped 5 bases and J dropped 3 bases, with 10 bases sitting between them. The CDR3 runs to 14 residues. CDR1 and CDR2 from the germline V gene are SNHLY and FYNNEI. The CDR3, as DNA: TGTGCCAGCAGTATCGACAGTCCTAATGAAAAACTGTTTTTT. This sequence encodes CASSIDSPNEKLFF. Full variable domain (remainder filled in from reference TRBV2 and TRBJ1-4): EPEVTQTPSHQVTQMGQEVILRCVPISNHLYFYWYRQILGQKVEFLVSFYNNEISEKSEIFDDQFSVERPDGSNFTLKIRSTKLEDSAMYFCASSIDSPNEKLFFGSGTQLSVL.

V is TRBV28 and J is TRBJ2-1; no definite D call. The germline CDR1 and CDR2 sequences are MDHEN and SYDVKM. The ends were cut back, 4 bases at V and 5 bases at J, with 15 bases in the middle. The CDR3 runs 15 residues. CDR3 sequence (DNA): TGTGCCAGCAGTTCCGACCGAACTACAAACAATGAGCAGTTCTTC. Its translation is CASSSDRTTNNEQFF.

DNA of the CDR3: TGTGCCAGCAGTTTATGGGTGGGGGGGGGTGGCTACGAGCAGTACTTC. Its translation: CASSLWVGGGGYEQYF. The chain uses TRBV28 and TRBJ2-7, with 7 positions matching TRBD2. CDR3 length: 16 amino acids. V dropped 0 bases and J dropped 3; count of bases not matched to a gene: 8. The germline V gene encodes CDR1 MDHEN and CDR2 SYDVKM.